Below are 21 T cell receptor beta chains sequenced from a single sample in a study of shared clonotypes between healthy human individuals. Data came from immunoSEQ multiplex PCR; TCRdb stores just in-frame clones and leaves some out. The sample includes fewer than 1.4 million clones, approximately 80% of them seen just once. The source material was memory CD4+ T cells from PBMCs. Sample subset: CD45RA-negative fraction. The receptors stem from a man aged 18 to 29 in good health. Some clones in this sample may be carry-over from other donors' samples.

Concerning this clone itself: A clone one base away is much larger, so this may be a read error. The chain combines TRBV6-6 with TRBJ1-1; D gene ambiguous. CDR3 length: 13 amino acids. Germline V gives CDR1 MNHNY, CDR2 SVGAGI (reference sequence). The CDR3 is CASSRTENTEALF. DNA for the CDR3: TGTGCCAGCAGTCGAACAGAGAACACTGAAGCTCTCTTT.

The chain is built from TRBV27 and TRBJ2-1; possibly TRBD2 for D (6 bases). Trimming removed 4 bases at V and 2 bases at J, with 9 bases between. The CDR3 loop spans 14 amino acids. CDR1 is MNHEY, CDR2 SMNVEV, per germline (reference sequence). CDR3 in DNA: TGTGCCAGCAGTTCAGCGGGCCCCTACAATGAGCAGTTCTTC. This codes for CASSSAGPYNEQFF.

As to this clone: A read error likely explains this, since a far larger clone differs by one base. The CDR3 does not end in the conserved phenylalanine or tryptophan, so this is likely a read error. The rearrangement uses TRBV19 and TRBJ2-7; 11 nucleotides line up with TRBD1. CDR3 size: 14 residues. Germline values: CDR1 LNHDA, CDR2 SQIVND (reference sequence). Trimming cost V 3 bases and J 5 bases; bases outside gene matches: 3. The CDR3 nucleotides read TGTGCCAGTAGTATGGGGACAGGGGGGAACGAGCAGTACCTC. It yields the protein CASSMGTGGNEQYL.

This clone has a handful of counts. In the same sample, other DNA sequences code for this CDR3. This CDR3 is CASRLDRNTGELFF. The CDR3 region has the DNA TGTGCCAGCAGACTTGACAGGAACACCGGGGAGCTGTTTTTT. The rearrangement links TRBV6-5 to TRBJ2-2; weak D call: TRBD1 (5 bases). The CDR3 covers 14 residues. V was clipped by 6 bases and J by 1 base, with 9 bases between them. Germline CDR1 and CDR2: MNHEY and SVGAGI.

This clone was observed a single time. The rearrangement links TRBV4-3 to TRBJ2-5; no clear D. The CDR3 runs 14 residues. The germline V and J ends were trimmed by 0 bases and 6 bases, with 11 bases remaining between them. Germline CDR1 is LGHNA and CDR2 is YSLEER. The CDR3 DNA follows: TGCGCCAGCAGCCAAGAAATAGGATCGCAGACCCAGTACTTC. Protein: CASSQEIGSQTQYF.

The J gene is TRBJ2-7, the V gene TRBV19; D gene uncertain. In germline, CDR1 is LNHDA, CDR2 SQIVND (reference sequence). V shed 9 bases and J shed 4 bases, with 10 bases lying between them. The CDR3 sequence is 11 residues long. The CDR3 region is CASFAGYEQYF. The CDR3, as DNA: TGTGCCAGCTTCGCCGGTTACGAGCAGTACTTC.

This clone was counted only a few times. The chain links TRBV5-4 to TRBJ2-2, with a possible D match to TRBD1 (6 bases). The CDR3 is 15 residues long. The V gene lost 4 bases and the J gene lost 1 base, with 11 bases spanning the gap. CDR1 and CDR2 (germline): SGHNT, YYREEE (reference sequence). Here the CDR3 DNA reads TGTGCCAGCAGCCCCACGACAGGGAACACCGGGGAGCTGTTTTTT. This sequence encodes CASSPTTGNTGELFF.

This clone was counted only a few times. The chain has TRBV28 and TRBJ2-7; D might be TRBD1 or TRBD2, each matching 5 bases. V dropped 5 bases and J dropped 1 base, with 15 bases sitting between them. The CDR3 has 15 amino acids. Germline lookup yields CDR1 MDHEN and CDR2 SYDVKM. As DNA, the CDR3 is TGTGCCAGCAGTCTCCACGGGGACGCGTCCTACGAGCAGTACTTC. As protein: CASSLHGDASYEQYF.

The CDR3 bases are TGTGCCAGCAGGCCTATCAGGGGGTCAACTAATGAAAAACTGTTTTTT. The encoded protein is CASRPIRGSTNEKLFF. The chain is built from TRBV6-6 and TRBJ1-4; 7 bases line up with TRBD1. V was pared by 6 bases and J by 0 bases, with 7 bases of the junction left unmatched. Looked up from germline, CDR1 is MNHNY and CDR2 is SVGAGI (reference sequence). The CDR3 totals 16 residues.

The chain couples TRBV9 to TRBJ1-4; D remains ambiguous. The germline V and J ends were trimmed by 3 bases and 5 bases, with 8 bases remaining between them. From germline, CDR1 is SGDLS and CDR2 YYNGEE. The length of the CDR3 is 13 residues. The CDR3 region has the DNA TGTGCCAGCAGCGGCAGCGAGAATGAAAAACTGTTTTTT. Encoded protein: CASSGSENEKLFF.

This rearrangement joins TRBV29-1 to TRBJ1-2; weak D call: TRBD1 (6 bases). The CDR3 extends over 15 amino acids. The germline V gene encodes CDR1 SQVTM and CDR2 ANQGSEA. The V gene lost 7 bases and the J gene lost 4 bases, with 22 bases spanning the gap. This CDR3 is CSAQGSGGKSYGYTF. CDR3 in DNA: TGCAGCGCCCAGGGCTCCGGGGGCAAAAGCTATGGCTACACCTTC.

The chain uses TRBV5-1 and TRBJ2-1; D may match TRBD1 or TRBD2 (5 bases each). Trimming took 4 bases from V and 4 from J, leaving 15 bases between them. The CDR3 is 15 amino acids. The germline V gene has CDR1 SGHRS and CDR2 YFSETQ. CDR3 sequence reads: CASSNPRDLYNEQFF. CDR3 coding DNA: TGCGCCAGCAGCAACCCTAGGGACCTGTACAATGAGCAGTTCTTC. Supplemented by reference TRBV5-1 and TRBJ2-1, the full variable domain reads KAGVTQTPRYLIKTRGQQVTLSCSPISGHRSVSWYQQTPGQGLQFLFEYFSETQRNKGNFPGRFSGRQFSNSRSEMNVSTLELGDSALYLCASSNPRDLYNEQFFGPGTRLTVL.

The V and J genes are TRBV6-1 and TRBJ2-2; D is perhaps TRBD1 or TRBD2 (5 bases each). Germline CDR1 is MNHNS and CDR2 is SASEGT. Trimming took 5 bases from V and 6 from J, leaving 13 bases between them. This CDR3 has 14 amino acids. Here the CDR3 reads CASSPPGTPGELFF. In DNA, the CDR3 is TGTGCCAGCAGTCCGCCCGGGACGCCCGGGGAGCTGTTTTTT.

The rearrangement links TRBV5-1 to TRBJ2-1; D is unresolved. V lost 0 bases, J lost 7 bases, and 14 bases lay in between. From germline, CDR1 is SGHRS and CDR2 YFSETQ. The CDR3 spans 15 residues. The chain's CDR3 is CASSLEGFFMNEQFF. CDR3 DNA: TGCGCCAGCAGCTTGGAGGGTTTCTTTATGAATGAGCAGTTCTTC. The full variable domain, completed using reference TRBV5-1 and TRBJ2-1, is KAGVTQTPRYLIKTRGQQVTLSCSPISGHRSVSWYQQTPGQGLQFLFEYFSETQRNKGNFPGRFSGRQFSNSRSEMNVSTLELGDSALYLCASSLEGFFMNEQFFGPGTRLTVL.

The CDR3 region is CASPGAGGSYNEQFF. The DNA of the CDR3 is TGTGCCAGCCCTGGGGCGGGAGGGTCTTACAATGAGCAGTTCTTC. The chain recombines TRBV2 with TRBJ2-1; 9 bases agree with TRBD2. CDR1 is SNHLY, CDR2 FYNNEI, per germline. CDR3 size: 15 residues. V dropped 8 bases and J dropped 4; count of bases not matched to a gene: 9.

The rearrangement joins TRBV19 to TRBJ1-1; no definite D call. The ends were cut back, 4 bases at V and 2 bases at J, with 11 bases in the middle. The CDR3 is 14 residues long. Per germline, CDR1 LNHDA and CDR2 SQIVND (reference sequence). The CDR3 DNA reads TGTGCCAGTAGTACGCGACATCGAAACACTGAAGCTTTCTTT. Protein sequence: CASSTRHRNTEAFF.

Only a few counts were recorded for this clone. The rearrangement uses TRBV10-1 and TRBJ2-1, with unresolved D. The CDR3 length is 13 residues. V dropped 6 bases and J dropped 4 bases, with 10 bases sitting between them. Germline V lookup: CDR1 WNHNN, CDR2 SYGVQD (reference sequence). CDR3 protein: CASRDGFYNEQFF. The CDR3 DNA is TGCGCCAGCAGAGACGGGTTTTACAATGAGCAGTTCTTC.

V is TRBV14 and J is TRBJ2-7; D is ambiguous. This CDR3 is built from 15 residues. Looked up from germline, CDR1 is SGHDN and CDR2 is FVKESK. V was trimmed by 0 bases and J by 3 bases, leaving 12 bases between them. In nucleotides, the CDR3 is TGTGCCAGCAGCCAAGATTTAACGGAACACTACGAGCAGTACTTC. This sequence encodes CASSQDLTEHYEQYF.

The CDR3 DNA reads as TGTGCCAGCAGCCCCTTGGGTGGCGCCTCTGGAAACACCATATATTTT. As protein: CASSPLGGASGNTIYF. The chain couples TRBV9 to TRBJ1-3; no firm D call. In germline, CDR1 is SGDLS, CDR2 YYNGEE. V was pared by 4 bases and J by 0 bases, with 14 bases between. The CDR3 is made up of 16 amino acids.

V usage is TRBV27 and J usage is TRBJ2-3; D may be TRBD1 (5 bases). Germline lookup yields CDR1 MNHEY and CDR2 SMNVEV (reference sequence). There are 15 residues in the CDR3. Trimming left V 7 bases short and J 4 bases short, with 18 bases between. Written as DNA, the CDR3 is TGTGCCAGCACCCCAGGGTATAGTTGGGCAGATACGCAGTATTTT. Its protein is CASTPGYSWADTQYF.

The chain links TRBV29-1 to TRBJ2-3, with TRBD1 identical over 9 bases. The V segment lost 5 bases and the J segment 8 bases; nucleotides outside the gene matches: 17. Germline V lookup: CDR1 SQVTM, CDR2 ANQGSEA. The CDR3 has 16 amino acids. CDR3 sequence: CSVISPGQGFVGTQYF. The CDR3, as DNA: TGCAGCGTTATTAGCCCGGGACAGGGTTTCGTAGGTACGCAGTATTTT.